Below are 25 T cell receptor beta chains sequenced from a single sample in a study of OX40 agonist ivuxolimab in advanced cancers. The assay was immunoSEQ multiplex PCR, and TCRdb's table has in-frame clones only and misses some. The top ten clones hold 3.5% to 5% of a sample with tens of thousands of clones, roughly 80% of them seen once. The input for sequencing was CD4+ or CD8+ T cells sorted from blood, taken in a trial of the OX40 agonist ivuxolimab. Receptor source: an adult with an advanced solid tumor such as melanoma, head and neck, liver or kidney cancer.

This chain joins TRBV7-2 and TRBJ2-7; 9 nucleotides agree with TRBD1. After removal of 7 bases from V and 5 bases from J, the junction contained 12 bases not matched to a gene. Germline CDR1 reads SGHTA; CDR2 reads FQGNSA. This CDR3 has 15 residues. CDR3 region: CASKTPGTGFHEQYF. CDR3 bases: TGTGCCAGCAAAACCCCGGGGACAGGGTTCCACGAGCAGTACTTC.

This clone was picked up one time. This sequence joins TRBV19 and TRBJ1-5; possibly TRBD1 for D (5 bases). Trimming removed 3 bases from V and 7 bases from J, with 16 bases in between. The V gene's germline CDR1 is LNHDA and CDR2 SQIVND (reference sequence). CDR3 length equals 15 residues. CDR3 coding DNA: TGTGCCAGTAGTATGACCGGTCAGGGAGGGCAGCCCCAGCATTTT. Translated: CASSMTGQGGQPQHF.

This sequence joins TRBV6-1 and TRBJ1-3; 7 nucleotides line up with TRBD1. V lost 5 bases to trimming and J lost 0 bases; unmatched junction nucleotides: 4. The germline V gene has CDR1 MNHNS and CDR2 SASEGT. This CDR3 has 15 residues. CDR3 amino acids: CASSRGQASGNTIYF. The CDR3 nucleotides are TGTGCCAGCAGTCGAGGACAGGCCTCTGGAAACACCATATATTTT.

The chain joins TRBV9 to TRBJ1-1, with 7 bases that match TRBD1. V was pared by 4 bases and J by 0 bases, with 3 bases of the junction left unmatched. The CDR3 sequence is 14 residues long. CDR1 and CDR2 from the germline V gene are SGDLS and YYNGEE. CDR3 loop: CASSPTGLNTEAFF. In nucleotides, the CDR3 is TGTGCCAGCAGCCCGACAGGGTTGAACACTGAAGCTTTCTTT.

As for this clone: The junction does not match germline at one end; this may be a read error. The chain couples TRBV19 to TRBJ2-1; the match to TRBD2 covers 7 bases. The CDR3 length is 17 residues. Germline V gives CDR1 LNHDA, CDR2 SQIVND (reference sequence). CDR3 region: CASSIGPPLTRTSERFF. The CDR3 DNA is TGTGCCAGTAGTATCGGTCCCCCTTTGACACGGACTAGTGAGCGGTTCTTC.

This clone was detected a few times. The V call is TRBV5-5, the J call TRBJ2-7, with D perhaps TRBD1 (5 bases). The CDR3 sequence is 15 residues long. Per the germline V gene, CDR1 is SGHKS and CDR2 is YYEKEE (reference sequence). The V end lost 0 bases, the J end lost 6 bases, and 16 bases lay between the germline ends. The CDR3 sequence: CASSLGGHLPREQYF. The CDR3 bases are TGTGCCAGCAGCTTGGGCGGACACTTACCTCGCGAGCAGTACTTC. Full variable domain (outside the CDR3, taken from reference TRBV5-5 and TRBJ2-7): DAGVTQSPTHLIKTRGQQVTLRCSPISGHKSVSWYQQVLGQGPQFIFQYYEKEERGRGNFPDRFSARQFPNYSSELNVNALLLGDSALYLCASSLGGHLPREQYFGPGTRLTVT.

V usage is TRBV25-1 and J usage is TRBJ2-3; no clear D. The CDR3 sequence is 16 residues long. Trimming shortened V by 0 bases and J by 0 bases, and 10 bases separated the two germline ends. The germline CDR1 and CDR2 sequences are MGHDK and SYGVNS. CDR3 DNA: TGTGCCAGCAGTGAATACGGGTACAGAAGCACAGATACGCAGTATTTT. It yields the protein CASSEYGYRSTDTQYF. The full variable domain, its missing parts supplied by reference TRBV25-1 and TRBJ2-3, is EADIYQTPRYLVIGTGKKITLECSQTMGHDKMYWYQQDPGMELHLIHYSYGVNSTEKGDLSSESTVSRIRTEHFPLTLESARPSHTSQYLCASSEYGYRSTDTQYFGPGTRLTVL.

The genes are TRBV11-3 and TRBJ2-1; 10 bases align to TRBD2. The CDR3 loop spans 15 amino acids. Germline CDR1 reads SGHNT; CDR2 reads YENEEA. The V and J ends lost 5 bases and 2 bases, in that order; junction bases with no gene match: 3. The CDR3 sequence: CASSPSGGAYNEQFF. The DNA for the CDR3 is TGTGCCAGCAGCCCGAGCGGGGGGGCCTACAATGAGCAGTTCTTC.

The J gene is TRBJ2-5, the V gene TRBV15; no clear D. V was trimmed by 0 bases and J by 1 base, leaving 9 bases between them. CDR1 LNHNV and CDR2 YYDKDF come from the germline V gene (reference sequence). CDR3 length: 15 residues. The CDR3 region is CATSREGLFQETQYF. CDR3 in DNA: TGTGCCACCAGCAGAGAGGGGTTATTCCAAGAGACCCAGTACTTC. The whole variable domain, remainder taken from reference TRBV15 and TRBJ2-5, is DAMVIQNPRYQVTQFGKPVTLSCSQTLNHNVMYWYQQKSSQAPKLLFHYYDKDFNNEADTPDNFQSRRPNTSFCFLDIRSPGLGDTAMYLCATSREGLFQETQYFGPGTRLLVL.

The CDR3 DNA reads TGTGCCAGCACCAACGGGGGGACAGGGAATTCACCCCTCCACTTT. It codes for CASTNGGTGNSPLHF. The V call is TRBV6-5, the J call TRBJ1-6; 9 nucleotides align to TRBD1. The CDR3 length is 15 residues. After removal of 7 bases from V and 7 bases from J, the junction contained 8 bases not matched to a gene. The germline V gene encodes CDR1 MNHEY and CDR2 SVGAGI.

This chain joins TRBV11-2 and TRBJ2-3; D not resolved. Trimming shortened V by 5 bases and J by 2 bases, and 14 bases separated the two germline ends. Germline CDR1 reads SGHAT; CDR2 reads FQNNGV. The CDR3 extends over 15 amino acids. The CDR3 protein is CASSPLRKVTDTQYF. The CDR3 bases are TGTGCCAGCAGCCCACTCAGGAAGGTCACAGATACGCAGTATTTT.

In nucleotides, the CDR3 is TGTGCCAGCAGAGGACGGGGAGGCTACACCTTC. Translation: CASRGRGGYTF. The genes are TRBV6-4 and TRBJ1-2, with D unresolved. CDR1 is MRHNA, CDR2 SNTAGT, per germline. V was cut by 6 bases and J by 8 bases, with 10 bases left in between. The CDR3 totals 11 residues.

The genes are TRBV29-1 and TRBJ1-5; D gene unclear. The CDR3 is 13 residues long. In germline, CDR1 is SQVTM, CDR2 ANQGSEA. The V gene lost 3 bases and the J gene lost 7 bases, with 13 bases spanning the gap. Here the CDR3 DNA reads TGCAGCGTTGAGCACCCCGCCGGGCAGCCCCAGCATTTT. Translating it yields CSVEHPAGQPQHF.

V is TRBV7-2 and J is TRBJ2-1, with 7 bases aligning to TRBD1. The CDR3 extends over 18 amino acids. Germline CDR1 SGHTA, CDR2 FQGNSA. The J segment lost 7 bases and the V segment lost 2 bases, leaving 17 bases of the junction unmatched. The CDR3 here is CASSLTPTGRGSTNEQFF. The CDR3 coding sequence is TGTGCCAGCAGCTTAACCCCAACGGGCAGGGGGTCTACGAATGAGCAGTTCTTC. Full variable domain (outside the CDR3, taken from reference TRBV7-2 and TRBJ2-1): GAGVSQSPSNKVTEKGKDVELRCDPISGHTALYWYRQSLGQGLEFLIYFQGNSAPDKSGLPSDRFSAERTGGSVSTLTIQRTQQEDSAVYLCASSLTPTGRGSTNEQFFGPGTRLTVL.

The chain is built from TRBV7-2 and TRBJ2-5; no reliable D call. The CDR3 loop spans 14 amino acids. Trimming took 0 bases from V and 2 from J, leaving 7 bases between them. From germline, CDR1 is SGHTA and CDR2 FQGNSA. CDR3 coding DNA: TGTGCCAGCAGCTTAGCCGGGCAGCAAGAGACCCAGTACTTC. This codes for CASSLAGQQETQYF.

The V and J genes are TRBV2 and TRBJ1-3; D gene uncertain. The CDR3 consists of 14 residues. In germline, CDR1 is SNHLY, CDR2 FYNNEI. Trimming removed 7 bases from V and 0 bases from J, with 10 bases in between. CDR3 nucleotide sequence: TGTGCCAGCACCTCAACAGCCTCTGGAAACACCATATATTTT. The encoded protein is CASTSTASGNTIYF.

The chain is built from TRBV2 and TRBJ1-1; tentatively, D is TRBD1 (5 bases). Germline assignment: CDR1 SNHLY and CDR2 FYNNEI. The CDR3 totals 13 residues. V was shortened by 8 bases and J by 0 bases, with 10 bases between the two germline ends. The CDR3 bases are TGTGCCAGCGGGACCTGGATGAACACTGAAGCTTTCTTT. It specifies CASGTWMNTEAFF.

The chain employs TRBV6-5 and TRBJ1-5; no firm D call. Germline CDR1 MNHEY, CDR2 SVGAGI. This CDR3 comprises 13 residues. The V gene lost 8 bases and the J gene lost 6 bases, with 14 bases spanning the gap. CDR3 sequence (DNA): TGTGCCAGCCTAGCGGCACAGACTCAGCCCCAGCATTTT. It specifies CASLAAQTQPQHF.

The chain carries TRBV6-5 and TRBJ2-1, with a possible D match to TRBD2 (6 bases). The CDR3 has 14 residues. Trimming took 11 bases from V and 7 from J, leaving 21 bases between them. Germline V CDR1 and CDR2: MNHEY, SVGAGI. The CDR3 sequence: CAVRETHLMNEQFF. CDR3 DNA: TGTGCCGTCCGGGAGACTCATTTGATGAATGAGCAGTTCTTC.

The chain employs TRBV2 and TRBJ2-1; 8 bases are shared with TRBD1. CDR3 length: 15 residues. J gave up 7 bases and V 7 bases, and 12 bases lay outside the gene matches. Germline V CDR1 and CDR2: SNHLY, FYNNEI. Here the CDR3 reads CASNGQGSLENEQFF. Here the CDR3 DNA reads TGTGCCAGCAATGGACAGGGCTCGCTTGAGAATGAGCAGTTCTTC. The whole variable domain, remainder taken from reference TRBV2 and TRBJ2-1, is EPEVTQTPSHQVTQMGQEVILRCVPISNHLYFYWYRQILGQKVEFLVSFYNNEISEKSEIFDDQFSVERPDGSNFTLKIRSTKLEDSAMYFCASNGQGSLENEQFFGPGTRLTVL.

The genes are TRBV27 and TRBJ2-3; a possible D gene is TRBD2 (5 bases). Trimming pared 8 bases from V and 2 bases from J, leaving 17 bases between. The V gene's germline CDR1 is MNHEY and CDR2 SMNVEV (reference sequence). This CDR3 has 15 amino acids. The CDR3 spells CASRVRASNTDTQYF. CDR3 bases: TGTGCCAGCCGCGTGCGGGCCTCCAACACAGATACGCAGTATTTT.

As regards this clone: The same CDR3 arises from other DNA sequences in this sample as well. V gene TRBV7-2 combines with J gene TRBJ1-1; D remains unclear. V was pared by 1 base and J by 1 base, with 7 bases between. CDR1 is SGHTA, CDR2 FQGNSA, per germline. The CDR3 loop spans 14 amino acids. The CDR3 loop is CASSLGRGNTEAFF. The CDR3 DNA is TGTGCCAGCAGCTTAGGGAGAGGGAACACTGAAGCTTTCTTT.

This clone has only one observation. The gene calls are TRBV23-1 and TRBJ1-6; tentative D call: TRBD1 (6 bases). TRBV23-1 is an ORF; its function is uncertain. The V and J ends lost 0 bases and 1 base respectively, with 10 bases between them. The CDR3 consists of 17 residues. The DNA for the CDR3 is TGCGCCAGCAGTCAATCGTCAGGGGAATCCTATAATTCACCCCTCCACTTT. This translates into CASSQSSGESYNSPLHF.

V is TRBV5-1 and J is TRBJ2-3; D possibly corresponds to TRBD1 (6 bases). This CDR3 spans 17 amino acids. Germline CDR1 and CDR2: SGHRS and YFSETQ. V was clipped by 1 base and J by 8 bases, with 23 bases between them. The CDR3 sequence is CASSLFGYEGVLGTQYF. The CDR3 nucleotides are TGCGCCAGCAGCTTGTTTGGCTACGAGGGGGTGTTGGGTACGCAGTATTTT.

The CDR3 sequence is CASIRNQGSYNEQFF. The CDR3 nucleotides are TGCGCCAGCATACGCAACCAGGGTTCGTACAATGAGCAGTTCTTC. The chain employs TRBV5-1 and TRBJ2-1; a weak D match, TRBD1 (5 bases). This CDR3 has 15 residues. V dropped 6 bases and J dropped 4 bases, with 17 bases sitting between them. CDR1 is SGHRS and CDR2 is YFSETQ in the germline V gene.